The clone carrying this TCR beta chain was observed a few times. The data stem from a study of blood T cell repertoires in COVID-19. V was pared by 0 bases and J by 6 bases, with 5 bases between. This CDR3 comprises 13 residues. Germline CDR1 reads SGHNT; CDR2 reads YENEEA. In the original workflow: Estimates of nucleated cell counts were drawn from the amplification of reference gene primers. The repertoire was sequenced with immunoSEQ multiplex PCR; TCRdb's copy has only in-frame clones and lacks some. V and J calls and clone size are given by that table; D and trimming were obtained from the DNA. The table lists approximately 10,000 clones, around 82% of them singletons.

Sequences were obtained from peripheral blood. The chain combines TRBV11-3 with TRBJ2-2, with a tentative D call TRBD1 (5 bases). This clonotype was sampled from a human donor in a cohort sampled during active COVID-19. CDR3 protein: CASSLDRAGELFF. The CDR3 bases are TGTGCCAGCAGCTTAGACAGGGCCGGGGAGCTGTTTTTT.